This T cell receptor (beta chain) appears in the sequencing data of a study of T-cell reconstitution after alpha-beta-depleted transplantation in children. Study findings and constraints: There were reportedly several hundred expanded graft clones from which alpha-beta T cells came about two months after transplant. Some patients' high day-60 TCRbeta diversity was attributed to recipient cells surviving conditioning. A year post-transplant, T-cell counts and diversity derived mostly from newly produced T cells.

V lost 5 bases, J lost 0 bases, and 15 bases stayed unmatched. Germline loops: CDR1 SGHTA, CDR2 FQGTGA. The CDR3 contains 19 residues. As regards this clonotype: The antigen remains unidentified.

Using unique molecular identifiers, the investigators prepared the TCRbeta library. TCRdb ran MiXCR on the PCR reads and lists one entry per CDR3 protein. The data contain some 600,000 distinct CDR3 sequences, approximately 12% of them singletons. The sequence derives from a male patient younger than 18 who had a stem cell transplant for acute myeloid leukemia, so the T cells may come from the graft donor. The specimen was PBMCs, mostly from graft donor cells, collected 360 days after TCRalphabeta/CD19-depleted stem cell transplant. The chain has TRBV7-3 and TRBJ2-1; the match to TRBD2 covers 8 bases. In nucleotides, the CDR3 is TGTGCCAGCAGCCTAATGGCGCCCCCACTAGCGGCCTCCTACAATGAGCAGTTCTTC. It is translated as CASSLMAPPLAASYNEQFF. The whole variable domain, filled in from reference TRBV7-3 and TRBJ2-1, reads GAGVSQTPSNKVTEKGKYVELRCDPISGHTALYWYRQSLGQGPEFLIYFQGTGAADDSGLPNDRFFAVRPEGSVSTLKIQRTERGDSAVYLCASSLMAPPLAASYNEQFFGPGTRLTVL.